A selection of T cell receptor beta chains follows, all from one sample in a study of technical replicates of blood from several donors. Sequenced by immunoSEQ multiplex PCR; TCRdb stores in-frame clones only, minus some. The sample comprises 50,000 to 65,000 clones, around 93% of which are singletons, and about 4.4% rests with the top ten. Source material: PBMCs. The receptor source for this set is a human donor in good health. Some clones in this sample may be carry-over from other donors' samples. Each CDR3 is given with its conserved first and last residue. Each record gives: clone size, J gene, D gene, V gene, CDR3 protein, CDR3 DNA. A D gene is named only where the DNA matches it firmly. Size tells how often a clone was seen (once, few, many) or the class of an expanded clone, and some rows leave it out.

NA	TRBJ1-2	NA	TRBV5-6	CASSSGGSGYTF	TGTGCCAGCAGCTCGGGAGGGAGTGGCTACACCTTC
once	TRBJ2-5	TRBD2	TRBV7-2	CASSLGGTSGTKETQYF	TGTGCCAGCAGCTTAGGGGGGACTAGCGGGACGAAGGAGACCCAGTACTTC
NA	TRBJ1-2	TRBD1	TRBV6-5	CASRTTGINYGYTF	TGTGCCAGCAGAACGACAGGGATTAACTATGGCTACACCTTC
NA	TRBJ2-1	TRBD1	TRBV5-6	CASSFRDRGTEQFF	TGTGCCAGCAGCTTCCGGGACAGGGGGACTGAGCAGTTCTTC
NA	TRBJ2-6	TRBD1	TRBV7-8	CASSLGQSQSGANVLTF	TGTGCCAGCAGCTTGGGACAGTCCCAATCTGGGGCCAACGTCCTGACTTTC
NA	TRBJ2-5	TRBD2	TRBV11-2	CASRAGGETQYF	TGTGCCAGCAGGGCGGGGGGGGAGACCCAGTACTTC
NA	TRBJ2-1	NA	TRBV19	CASEEGRDSYNEQFF	TGTGCCAGTGAGGAGGGGCGGGACTCCTACAATGAGCAGTTCTTC
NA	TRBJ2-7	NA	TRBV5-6	CASSLLTEDTEQYF	TGTGCCAGCAGCTTGTTGACAGAGGATACAGAGCAGTACTTC
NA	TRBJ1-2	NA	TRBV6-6	CASSYSDGGGYTF	TGTGCCAGCAGTTACTCCGACGGAGGCGGCTACACCTTC
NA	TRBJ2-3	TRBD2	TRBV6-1	CASTSGGGDTQYF	TGTGCCAGCACTAGCGGGGGAGGAGATACGCAGTATTTT
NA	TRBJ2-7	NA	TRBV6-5	CASSLRWDSGVHEQYF	TGTGCCAGCAGTTTACGTTGGGATTCGGGGGTCCACGAGCAGTACTTC
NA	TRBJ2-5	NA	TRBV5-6	CASSFEGRETQYF	TGTGCCAGCAGCTTTGAGGGAAGGGAGACCCAGTACTTC
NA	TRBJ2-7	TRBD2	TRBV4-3	CASSQDRLAGGSVGSYEQYF	TGCGCCAGCAGCCAAGATAGGCTAGCGGGAGGGTCGGTTGGGTCCTACGAGCAGTACTTC
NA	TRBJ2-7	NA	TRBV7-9	CASSPTGYEQYF	TGTGCCAGCAGCCCTACCGGCTACGAGCAGTACTTC
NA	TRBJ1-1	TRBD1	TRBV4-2	CASSRTRQGAGTEAFF	TGTGCCAGCAGCCGCACACGACAGGGGGCCGGCACTGAAGCTTTCTTT
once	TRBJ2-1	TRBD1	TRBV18	CASSPEQGAFNEQFF	TGTGCCAGCTCACCGGAACAGGGGGCGTTCAATGAGCAGTTCTTC